This T cell receptor beta chain was sequenced for a study of shared clonotypes between healthy human individuals. General study results and limits: A handful of donors had 4% to 6.5% of their naive CD4 clonotypes in common. Clonotypes not shared had lower generation probabilities than those common to all four donors.

Investigators spread the genomic DNA of each subset evenly over several immunoSEQ plates. Only in-frame clones appear in the TCRdb table, and some are missing; sequencing was by immunoSEQ multiplex PCR. The table has over 1.4 million clones, around 97% seen once; the top ten hold 0.95% to 1.5%. Comment on this clone: What it binds is not known.

With 2 bases removed from V and 1 base from J, the gap between germline ends came to 11 bases. Germline CDR1 MNHEY, CDR2 SVGAGI. CDR3 length equals 15 residues. The specimen was naive CD4+ T cells sorted from blood. Subset indicated: CD45RA+ positively selected. This TCR was recovered from a man aged 25 to 40 in good health. The chain combines TRBV6-5 with TRBJ1-1; D unresolved. The CDR3 spells CASSYTTIKNTEAFF. CDR3 coding DNA: TGTGCCAGCAGTTACACGACGATTAAGAACACTGAAGCTTTCTTT.